The next 14 T cell receptor beta chains were all read from a single sample in a study of blood T cell repertoires in COVID-19. The repertoire was sequenced with immunoSEQ multiplex PCR; TCRdb's copy has only in-frame clones and lacks some. The sample shows about 120,000 clones, about 79% of them seen only once. Sequencing was performed on peripheral blood. The receptors derive from an elderly woman with acute or convalescent COVID-19.

The chain carries TRBV6-5 and TRBJ2-1; TRBD2 agrees at 9 bases. The CDR3 runs to 13 residues. Germline V lookup: CDR1 MNHEY, CDR2 SVGAGI. Trimming removed 7 bases from V and 8 bases from J; junction bases left unmatched: 6. The CDR3 is CASNGRGGDEQFF. The CDR3 nucleotides read TGTGCCAGCAATGGGCGGGGGGGAGATGAGCAGTTCTTC.

This clone was counted between two and nine times. The chain links TRBV15 to TRBJ2-7; D is possibly TRBD2 (5 bases). CDR3 length: 15 residues. Trimming left V 1 base short and J 7 bases short, with 17 bases between. Per germline, CDR1 LNHNV and CDR2 YYDKDF (reference sequence). The CDR3 sequence is CATSRGRLALGEQYF. The CDR3 nucleotides are TGTGCCACCAGCAGAGGGCGGCTAGCTCTTGGAGAGCAGTACTTC.

V and J are TRBV4-1 and TRBJ1-2, with 9 bases fitting TRBD1. J lost 7 bases, V lost 3 bases, and 6 bases had no gene match. The CDR3 contains 14 residues. Germline loops: CDR1 MGHRA, CDR2 YSYEKL. The CDR3 spells CASSHDRGTIGYTF. In DNA form, the CDR3 reads TGCGCCAGCAGCCACGACAGGGGGACAATTGGCTACACCTTC.

The chain recombines TRBV10-1 with TRBJ2-2; TRBD2 agrees at 9 bases. CDR3 length equals 17 residues. In germline, CDR1 is WNHNN, CDR2 SYGVQD (reference sequence). J was trimmed by 0 bases and V by 3 bases; bases with no gene match: 5. CDR3 sequence reads: CASSDFSGGPNTGELFF. The CDR3 DNA reads as TGCGCCAGCAGTGATTTCAGCGGGGGGCCGAACACCGGGGAGCTGTTTTTT.

V usage is TRBV28 and J usage is TRBJ1-3, with 7 bases lining up with TRBD1. The germline V gene encodes CDR1 MDHEN and CDR2 SYDVKM. The CDR3 is 15 amino acids. J gave up 7 bases and V 5 bases, and 11 bases lay outside the gene matches. The CDR3 nucleotides read TGTGCCAGCAGTCCAAACCGACAGGGTCGGAACACCATATATTTT. Translation: CASSPNRQGRNTIYF.

CDR3 residues: CASSLDGGTRFGYTF. The DNA for the CDR3 is TGCGCCAGCAGCTTGGACGGGGGAACTAGGTTTGGCTACACCTTC. This rearrangement joins TRBV5-1 to TRBJ1-2, with D tentatively TRBD1 (5 bases). CDR1 is SGHRS and CDR2 is YFSETQ in the germline V gene. There are 15 residues in the CDR3. The V gene lost 0 bases and the J gene lost 7 bases, with 16 bases spanning the gap. The full variable domain, rest sourced from reference TRBV5-1 and TRBJ1-2, is KAGVTQTPRYLIKTRGQQVTLSCSPISGHRSVSWYQQTPGQGLQFLFEYFSETQRNKGNFPGRFSGRQFSNSRSEMNVSTLELGDSALYLCASSLDGGTRFGYTFGSGTRLTVV.

This sequence joins TRBV7-8 and TRBJ1-5; maybe TRBD1 (5 bases). V lost 3 bases and J lost 6, with 15 bases in between. The germline gives CDR1 SGHVS, CDR2 FQNEAQ. The CDR3 extends over 15 amino acids. In DNA form, the CDR3 reads TGTGCCAGCAGCTTGCAACCAGGGCGTTCTCAGCCCCAGCATTTT. Translated: CASSLQPGRSQPQHF. The variable domain in full, with the rest retrieved from reference TRBV7-8 and TRBJ1-5, is GAGVSQSPRYKVAKRGQDVALRCDPISGHVSLFWYQQALGQGPEFLTYFQNEAQLDKSGLPSDRFFAERPEGSVSTLKIQRTQQEDSAVYLCASSLQPGRSQPQHFGDGTRLSIL.

This chain uses TRBV9 with TRBJ2-3; 9 nucleotides align to TRBD2. The junction had 12 bases not matched to a gene; V was cut back by 2 bases and J by 5 bases. Germline V gene sequence: CDR1 SGDLS, CDR2 YYNGEE. The CDR3 extends over 17 amino acids. This CDR3 is CASSVLSGRSAGDTQYF. The CDR3 bases are TGTGCCAGCAGCGTTCTCAGCGGGAGGTCTGCTGGAGATACGCAGTATTTT.

The chain couples TRBV30 to TRBJ1-1; D is ambiguous. Deletions cut 4 bases from V and 1 base from J, with 4 bases between. Germline lookup yields CDR1 GTSNPN and CDR2 SVGIG (reference sequence). This CDR3 spans 11 amino acids. CDR3 DNA: TGTGCCTGGAATAAGAACACTGAAGCTTTCTTT. This sequence encodes CAWNKNTEAFF.

V and J are TRBV7-3 and TRBJ2-2, with 11 nucleotides matching TRBD2. V gave up 1 base and J gave up 4 bases; unmatched junction bases: 8. This CDR3 comprises 18 residues. Looked up from germline, CDR1 is SGHTA and CDR2 is FQGTGA. Written as DNA, the CDR3 is TGTGCCAGCAGCTTAAAAGCTCCGGGACTAGCGGTCACCGGGGAGCTGTTTTTT. This translates into CASSLKAPGLAVTGELFF.

V usage is TRBV19 and J usage is TRBJ1-2; D remains ambiguous. The germline CDR1 and CDR2 sequences are LNHDA and SQIVND (reference sequence). V was cut by 7 bases and J by 4 bases, with 13 bases left in between. CDR3 length: 13 amino acids. CDR3 bases: TGTGCCAGTACCTTGGCCCCCGCCTATGGCTACACCTTC. It translates to CASTLAPAYGYTF. Based on the CDR3 plus reference TRBV19 and TRBJ1-2, the full variable domain is DGGITQSPKYLFRKEGQNVTLSCEQNLNHDAMYWYRQDPGQGLRLIYYSQIVNDFQKGDIAEGYSVSREKKESFPLTVTSAQKNPTAFYLCASTLAPAYGYTFGSGTRLTVV.

The V gene is TRBV5-4, the J gene TRBJ2-3; D is unclear. V was shortened by 0 bases and J by 3 bases, with 5 bases between the two germline ends. Per germline, CDR1 SGHNT and CDR2 YYREEE (reference sequence). This CDR3 is built from 13 residues. The CDR3 DNA sequence: TGTGCCAGCAGCTTGGACATTACAGATACGCAGTATTTT. Translated, it gives CASSLDITDTQYF.

The J gene is TRBJ2-3, the V gene TRBV6-5; no reliable D call. Trimming removed 5 bases from V and 0 bases from J, with 9 bases in between. This CDR3 has 14 amino acids. CDR1 and CDR2 from the germline V gene are MNHEY and SVGAGI. CDR3 coding DNA: TGTGCCAGCAGTCGGAGACTTAGCACAGATACGCAGTATTTT. Translation gives CASSRRLSTDTQYF.

Notes on this clone: Additional DNA sequences in this sample encode the identical CDR3. The chain combines TRBV6-6 with TRBJ1-2, with D uncertain. V was clipped by 0 bases and J by 4 bases, with 3 bases between them. Looked up from germline, CDR1 is MNHNY and CDR2 is SVGAGI (reference sequence). CDR3 length equals 12 residues. The CDR3 region is CASSYSSYGYTF. The CDR3 bases are TGTGCCAGCAGTTACTCTAGCTATGGCTACACCTTC.